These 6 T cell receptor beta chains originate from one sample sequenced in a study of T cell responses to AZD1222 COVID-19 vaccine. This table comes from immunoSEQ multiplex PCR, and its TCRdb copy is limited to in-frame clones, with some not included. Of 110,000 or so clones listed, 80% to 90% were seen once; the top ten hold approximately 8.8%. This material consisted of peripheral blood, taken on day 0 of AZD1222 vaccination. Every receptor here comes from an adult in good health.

The CDR3 sequence: CASSGTGGNEQYF. CDR3 coding DNA: TGTGCCAGCAGCGGGACAGGGGGCAACGAGCAGTACTTC. The rearrangement links TRBV7-3 to TRBJ2-7; 12 nucleotides line up with TRBD1. This CDR3 spans 13 amino acids. The V gene's germline CDR1 is SGHTA and CDR2 FQGTGA. With 5 bases clipped from V and 5 bases from J, the junction kept 1 base outside the gene matches. The complete variable domain, with remaining parts taken from reference TRBV7-3 and TRBJ2-7, reads GAGVSQTPSNKVTEKGKYVELRCDPISGHTALYWYRQSLGQGPEFLIYFQGTGAADDSGLPNDRFFAVRPEGSVSTLKIQRTERGDSAVYLCASSGTGGNEQYFGPGTRLTVT.

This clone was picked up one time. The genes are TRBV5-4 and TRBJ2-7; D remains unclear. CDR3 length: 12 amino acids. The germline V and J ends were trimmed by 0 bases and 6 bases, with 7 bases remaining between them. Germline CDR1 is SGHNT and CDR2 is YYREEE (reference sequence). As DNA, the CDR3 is TGTGCCAGCAGCTTGGACGCTGGCGAGCAGTACTTC. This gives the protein CASSLDAGEQYF.

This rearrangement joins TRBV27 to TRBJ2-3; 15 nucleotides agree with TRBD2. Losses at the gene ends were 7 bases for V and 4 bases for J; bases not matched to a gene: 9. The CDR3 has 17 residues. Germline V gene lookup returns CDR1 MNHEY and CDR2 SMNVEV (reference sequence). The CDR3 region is CASTYRGLAGGPDTQYF. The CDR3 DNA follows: TGTGCCAGCACCTACCGTGGACTAGCGGGGGGGCCAGATACGCAGTATTTT.

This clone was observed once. The CDR3 DNA is TGTGCCGCTAGAGGTCTGTCTGGGGCCAACGTCCTGACTTTC. Protein sequence: CAARGLSGANVLTF. The V call is TRBV6-6, the J call TRBJ2-6; D not certain. Germline V gene data show CDR1 as MNHNY and CDR2 as SVGAGI (reference sequence). This CDR3 comprises 14 residues. Trimming removed 11 bases from V and 1 base from J, with 12 bases in between.

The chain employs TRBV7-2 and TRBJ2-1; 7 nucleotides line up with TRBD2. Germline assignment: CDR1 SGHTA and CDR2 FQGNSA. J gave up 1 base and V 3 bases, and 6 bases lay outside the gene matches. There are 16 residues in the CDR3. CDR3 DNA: TGTGCCAGCAGCTTCATGACTAGCTGGTCCTACAATGAGCAGTTCTTC. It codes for CASSFMTSWSYNEQFF.

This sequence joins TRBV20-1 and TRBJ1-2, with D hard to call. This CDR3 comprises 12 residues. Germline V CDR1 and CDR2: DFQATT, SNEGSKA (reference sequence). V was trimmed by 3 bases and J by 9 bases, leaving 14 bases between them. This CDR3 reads CSASVSPISYTF. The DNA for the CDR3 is TGCAGTGCTAGTGTTTCCCCGATCAGCTACACCTTC.